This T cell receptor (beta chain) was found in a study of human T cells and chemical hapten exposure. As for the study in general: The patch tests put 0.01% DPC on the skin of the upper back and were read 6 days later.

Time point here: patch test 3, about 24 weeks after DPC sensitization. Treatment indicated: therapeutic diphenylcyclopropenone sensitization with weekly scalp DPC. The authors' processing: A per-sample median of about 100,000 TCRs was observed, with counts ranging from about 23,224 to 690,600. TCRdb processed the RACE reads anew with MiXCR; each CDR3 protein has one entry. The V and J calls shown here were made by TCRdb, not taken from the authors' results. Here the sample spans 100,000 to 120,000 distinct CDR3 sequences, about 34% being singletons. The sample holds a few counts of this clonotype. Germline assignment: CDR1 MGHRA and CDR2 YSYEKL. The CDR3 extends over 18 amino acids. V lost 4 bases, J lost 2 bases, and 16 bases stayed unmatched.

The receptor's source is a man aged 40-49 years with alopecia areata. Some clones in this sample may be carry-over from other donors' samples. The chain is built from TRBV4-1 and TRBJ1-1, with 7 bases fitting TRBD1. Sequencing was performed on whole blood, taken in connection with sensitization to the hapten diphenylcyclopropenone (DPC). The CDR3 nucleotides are TGCGCCAGCAGCCCGCTCGGGCTACAGGGGCGATTTAACACTGAAGCTTTCTTT. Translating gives CASSPLGLQGRFNTEAFF.